Below, 28 T cell receptor beta chains from the same sample are listed, as sequenced in a study of cytomegalovirus exposure and HLA in healthy donors. Generated by immunoSEQ multiplex PCR, the TCRdb table keeps only in-frame clones and is missing some. This table has about 360,000 clones, roughly 90% appearing once. Material for sequencing was PBMCs. The receptors originated from a woman aged 18 to 35 in good health and CMV-seronegative.

The chain has TRBV4-1 and TRBJ2-7; perhaps TRBD2 as D (6 bases). This CDR3 contains 16 residues. Trimming took 4 bases from V and 5 from J, leaving 21 bases between them. Per the germline V gene, CDR1 is MGHRA and CDR2 is YSYEKL. CDR3 DNA sequence: TGCGCCAGCAGCCTCCGCTCCTCGGCGGGGAGGAACGAGCAGTACTTC. Translated: CASSLRSSAGRNEQYF.

The V gene is TRBV2, the J gene TRBJ2-3; maybe TRBD2 (5 bases). V was cut by 6 bases and J by 2 bases, with 21 bases left in between. Germline CDR1 SNHLY, CDR2 FYNNEI. This CDR3 is built from 17 residues. CDR3 in amino acids: CASSALGSASPTDTQYF. CDR3 coding DNA: TGTGCCAGCAGCGCCCTTGGGTCCGCTAGCCCCACAGATACGCAGTATTTT.

This clone was seen only once. This CDR3 is CASSITGNTEAFF. The CDR3, as DNA: TGTGCCAGCAGCATAACGGGGAACACTGAAGCTTTCTTT. The chain recombines TRBV2 with TRBJ1-1, with no clear D. Germline loops: CDR1 SNHLY, CDR2 FYNNEI. The CDR3 consists of 13 residues. Deletions cut 6 bases from V and 1 base from J, with 9 bases between.

The gene calls are TRBV5-1 and TRBJ1-5; D possibly corresponds to TRBD1 (5 bases). V was pared by 8 bases and J by 5 bases, with 20 bases between. The CDR3 covers 15 residues. Germline loops: CDR1 SGHRS, CDR2 YFSETQ. The CDR3 reads CASSPLGHYDQPQHF. For the CDR3, the DNA is TGCGCCAGTAGCCCCTTGGGGCATTACGATCAGCCCCAGCATTTT.

This CDR3 reads CASSYRGQNTGELFF. CDR3 coding DNA: TGTGCCAGCAGTTACAGGGGGCAGAACACCGGGGAGCTGTTTTTT. The chain uses TRBV6-5 and TRBJ2-2, with 7 bases lining up with TRBD1. Trimming at V came to 2 bases and at J to 1 base, leaving 1 base not matched to a gene. The V gene's germline CDR1 is MNHEY and CDR2 SVGAGI. CDR3 length equals 15 residues.

The chain carries TRBV5-8 and TRBJ1-3; unclear D gene. With 2 bases removed from V and 3 bases from J, the gap between germline ends came to 3 bases. Germline CDR1 reads SGHTS; CDR2 reads YDEGEE. This CDR3 is built from 12 residues. CDR3 region: CASSFSGNTIYF. The CDR3 DNA sequence: TGTGCCAGCAGCTTTAGTGGAAACACCATATATTTT.

The genes are TRBV6-1 and TRBJ2-3; 14 positions agree with TRBD2. The CDR3 runs 19 residues. Germline lookup yields CDR1 MNHNS and CDR2 SASEGT. V was clipped by 4 bases and J by 1 base; unmatched bases: 10. CDR3 sequence: CASSARAPGLAGGTDTQYF. The CDR3 DNA reads as TGTGCCAGCAGTGCCCGGGCACCGGGACTAGCGGGGGGCACAGATACGCAGTATTTT.

The chain combines TRBV4-1 with TRBJ2-7; 8 positions agree with TRBD2. Trimming at V came to 3 bases and at J to 2 bases, leaving 9 bases not matched to a gene. Germline assignment: CDR1 MGHRA and CDR2 YSYEKL. The CDR3 covers 16 residues. The CDR3 here is CASSQGGSGSPYEQYF. The CDR3 DNA follows: TGCGCCAGCAGCCAGGGGGGAAGCGGGAGCCCCTACGAGCAGTACTTC.

The chain employs TRBV7-9 and TRBJ2-1; TRBD2 matches at 9 bases. V lost 5 bases, J lost 4 bases, and 12 bases stayed unmatched. Germline CDR1 and CDR2: SEHNR and FQNEAQ (reference sequence). The CDR3 sequence is 17 residues long. The CDR3 region is CASSHPPIAGVYNEQFF. The CDR3 DNA sequence: TGTGCCAGCAGCCACCCCCCCATAGCGGGGGTTTACAATGAGCAGTTCTTC.

This clone was observed a few times. The gene calls are TRBV5-4 and TRBJ2-7, with a tentative D call TRBD2 (6 bases). There are 13 residues in the CDR3. Germline loops: CDR1 SGHNT, CDR2 YYREEE (reference sequence). Deletions cut 3 bases from V and 7 bases from J, with 14 bases between. The CDR3 region has the DNA TGTGCCAGCAGCTCCGGACTAACGTCTGAGCAGTACTTC. Amino acids: CASSSGLTSEQYF.

This clone appeared once. CDR3 protein: CASRQGQGRETQYF. In nucleotides, the CDR3 is TGTGCCAGCAGGCAAGGACAGGGTAGGGAGACCCAGTACTTC. The chain links TRBV28 to TRBJ2-5, with 8 nucleotides matching TRBD1. The CDR3 loop spans 14 amino acids. V was pared by 6 bases and J by 5 bases, with 8 bases of the junction left unmatched. The germline V gene has CDR1 MDHEN and CDR2 SYDVKM.

The chain couples TRBV5-1 to TRBJ2-2, with TRBD1 matching over 9 bases. Germline-derived CDR1 and CDR2 are SGHRS and YFSETQ. Trimming removed 7 bases from V and 6 bases from J; junction bases left unmatched: 4. The CDR3 covers 13 residues. The CDR3, as DNA: TGCGCCAGCGGGAGGGACAGGGCCGGGGAGCTGTTTTTT. Translation: CASGRDRAGELFF. The complete variable domain, with remaining parts taken from reference TRBV5-1 and TRBJ2-2, reads KAGVTQTPRYLIKTRGQQVTLSCSPISGHRSVSWYQQTPGQGLQFLFEYFSETQRNKGNFPGRFSGRQFSNSRSEMNVSTLELGDSALYLCASGRDRAGELFFGEGSRLTVL.

The rearrangement links TRBV7-3 to TRBJ2-1, with D tentatively TRBD2 (6 bases). Germline V gives CDR1 SGHTA, CDR2 FQGTGA. The CDR3 extends over 15 amino acids. V was cut by 5 bases and J by 8 bases, with 19 bases left in between. CDR3 protein: CASSPAGTALDEQFF. In DNA, the CDR3 is TGTGCCAGCAGCCCCGCCGGGACTGCTCTGGATGAGCAGTTCTTC.

This clone was seen more than once but under ten times. The rearrangement joins TRBV2 to TRBJ1-2; D is undetermined. The germline V gene has CDR1 SNHLY and CDR2 FYNNEI. The CDR3 consists of 12 residues. V was cut by 7 bases and J by 1 base, with 7 bases left in between. CDR3 coding DNA: TGTGCCAGCACGAGGGATAACTATGGCTACACCTTC. Encoded protein: CASTRDNYGYTF.

This rearrangement joins TRBV10-2 to TRBJ2-1; 13 bases are shared with TRBD2. Trimming removed 7 bases from V and 9 bases from J; junction bases left unmatched: 9. The length of the CDR3 is 15 residues. The germline V gene has CDR1 WSHSY and CDR2 SAAADI. CDR3 nucleotides: TGCGCCAGCAAATCCACTAGCGGGGGGGCCGGTGAGCAGTTCTTC. As protein: CASKSTSGGAGEQFF.

The genes are TRBV30 and TRBJ2-7; TRBD1 might be the D (6 bases). Trimming took 0 bases from V and 3 from J, leaving 9 bases between them. CDR3 length equals 13 residues. CDR1 GTSNPN and CDR2 SVGIG come from the germline V gene (reference sequence). CDR3 DNA sequence: TGTGCCTGGAGTGTGGGACACGGCTACGAGCAGTACTTC. It is translated as CAWSVGHGYEQYF.

J is TRBJ2-1 and V is TRBV11-3; 9 positions agree with TRBD1. Trimming at V came to 4 bases and at J to 0 bases, leaving 4 bases not matched to a gene. The CDR3 has 16 residues. Germline loops: CDR1 SGHNT, CDR2 YENEEA. This CDR3 reads CASSSQGAISYNEQFF. In DNA form, the CDR3 reads TGTGCCAGCAGCTCACAGGGGGCAATCTCCTACAATGAGCAGTTCTTC.

The gene calls are TRBV28 and TRBJ2-5, with TRBD2 matching over 7 bases. There are 18 residues in the CDR3. After removal of 4 bases from V and 2 bases from J, the junction contained 16 bases not matched to a gene. Germline assignment: CDR1 MDHEN and CDR2 SYDVKM. The DNA of the CDR3 is TGTGCCAGCAGTTATCGATGGGAGGCTAGCGGCAAGCAAGAGACCCAGTACTTC. Protein product: CASSYRWEASGKQETQYF.

V gene TRBV28 combines with J gene TRBJ1-3, with D possibly being TRBD1 (5 bases). CDR3 size: 17 residues. V lost 3 bases, J lost 0 bases, and 15 bases lay in between. Germline values: CDR1 MDHEN, CDR2 SYDVKM. CDR3: CASSFSRTSHSGNTIYF. CDR3 DNA: TGTGCCAGCAGTTTTTCCAGGACATCGCACTCTGGAAACACCATATATTTT.

The chain has TRBV7-6 and TRBJ2-7, with 9 bases matching TRBD2. In germline, CDR1 is SGHVS, CDR2 FNYEAQ. This CDR3 spans 16 amino acids. J was trimmed by 2 bases and V by 1 base; bases with no gene match: 6. The CDR3 DNA reads as TGTGCCAGCAGCTTAGGGGGGAGCGGGGGGACCTACGAGCAGTACTTC. Encoded protein: CASSLGGSGGTYEQYF.

This chain links TRBV27 with TRBJ1-5; a weak D match, TRBD1 (5 bases). CDR3 size: 14 residues. Between the trimmed V and J ends, which lost 3 bases and 3 bases, there was a span of 9 bases. Germline-derived CDR1 and CDR2 are MNHEY and SMNVEV (reference sequence). As DNA, the CDR3 is TGTGCCAGCAGTTTGGTAGGGGACAATCAGCCCCAGCATTTT. Translating gives CASSLVGDNQPQHF.

This clone was recorded only once. J is TRBJ1-5 and V is TRBV4-1; D possibly corresponds to TRBD1 (5 bases). The CDR3 contains 17 residues. Germline V gene sequence: CDR1 MGHRA, CDR2 YSYEKL. V lost 5 bases, J lost 0 bases, and 17 bases lay in between. CDR3 residues: CASSSTQGPLSNQPQHF. The CDR3 DNA reads as TGCGCCAGCAGCTCTACCCAGGGTCCCCTTAGCAATCAGCCCCAGCATTTT.

The chain is built from TRBV9 and TRBJ2-7, with D possibly being TRBD1 (6 bases). Deletions cut 2 bases from V and 2 bases from J, with 14 bases between. CDR3 length: 15 residues. Germline CDR1 and CDR2: SGDLS and YYNGEE. CDR3 protein: CASSVTGHYTYEQYF. In DNA, the CDR3 is TGTGCCAGCAGCGTCACAGGGCACTATACCTACGAGCAGTACTTC.

V gene TRBV7-3 combines with J gene TRBJ2-1, with 7 bases aligning to TRBD1. Germline CDR1 is SGHTA and CDR2 is FQGTGA. The V and J ends lost 2 bases and 2 bases, in that order; junction bases with no gene match: 12. The CDR3 has 18 amino acids. The DNA for the CDR3 is TGTGCCAGCAGCTTATCGGCCCTCAGAGGGGGCGCCTACAATGAGCAGTTCTTC. Its translation is CASSLSALRGGAYNEQFF. Complete variable domain (other parts from reference TRBV7-3 and TRBJ2-1): GAGVSQTPSNKVTEKGKYVELRCDPISGHTALYWYRQSLGQGPEFLIYFQGTGAADDSGLPNDRFFAVRPEGSVSTLKIQRTERGDSAVYLCASSLSALRGGAYNEQFFGPGTRLTVL.

The chain recombines TRBV6-5 with TRBJ2-7; 12 nucleotides match TRBD1. Germline lookup yields CDR1 MNHEY and CDR2 SVGAGI. V dropped 6 bases and J dropped 3; count of bases not matched to a gene: 3. The CDR3 spans 14 residues. The CDR3 region is CASRGTGGFYEQYF. The CDR3, as DNA: TGTGCCAGCAGGGGGACAGGGGGCTTCTACGAGCAGTACTTC.

The chain employs TRBV28 and TRBJ1-1; D remains unclear. The CDR3 loop spans 13 amino acids. Germline CDR1 MDHEN, CDR2 SYDVKM. Deletions cut 7 bases from V and 4 bases from J, with 13 bases between. CDR3: CASIPGTTTEAFF. CDR3 sequence (DNA): TGTGCCAGCATCCCGGGAACTACCACTGAAGCTTTCTTT. Based on the CDR3 plus reference TRBV28 and TRBJ1-1, the full variable domain is DVKVTQSSRYLVKRTGEKVFLECVQDMDHENMFWYRQDPGLGLRLIYFSYDVKMKEKGDIPEGYSVSREKKERFSLILESASTNQTSMYLCASIPGTTTEAFFGQGTRLTVV.

The chain carries TRBV27 and TRBJ1-1; 11 bases are a match to TRBD1. Germline V CDR1 and CDR2: MNHEY, SMNVEV (reference sequence). CDR3 size: 14 residues. V gave up 6 bases and J gave up 5 bases; unmatched junction bases: 5. The CDR3 reads CASRVDRGPTEAFF. For the CDR3, the DNA is TGTGCCAGCAGGGTGGACAGGGGGCCGACTGAAGCTTTCTTT.

This chain uses TRBV18 with TRBJ2-2; D unclear. This CDR3 is 11 amino acids long. V was shortened by 6 bases and J by 7 bases, with 6 bases between the two germline ends. Germline CDR1 KGHSH, CDR2 LQKENI. The CDR3 DNA reads as TGTGCCAGCTCTCCCGGCGGGGAGCTGTTTTTT. Protein product: CASSPGGELFF.